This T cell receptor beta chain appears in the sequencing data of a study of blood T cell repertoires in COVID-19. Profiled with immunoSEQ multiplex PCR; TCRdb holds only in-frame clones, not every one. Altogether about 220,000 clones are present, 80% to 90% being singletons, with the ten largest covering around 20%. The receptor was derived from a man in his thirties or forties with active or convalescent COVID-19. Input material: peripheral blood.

The CDR3 DNA sequence: TGTGCCAGCAGTTACCCCAGGGGATGTCACGAGCAGTACTTC. Its protein product is CASSYPRGCHEQYF. The chain has TRBV6-5 and TRBJ2-7, with D possibly TRBD1 on 6 matching bases. V was cut by 2 bases and J by 5 bases, with 13 bases left in between. This CDR3 has 14 residues. Germline lookup yields CDR1 MNHEY and CDR2 SVGAGI.